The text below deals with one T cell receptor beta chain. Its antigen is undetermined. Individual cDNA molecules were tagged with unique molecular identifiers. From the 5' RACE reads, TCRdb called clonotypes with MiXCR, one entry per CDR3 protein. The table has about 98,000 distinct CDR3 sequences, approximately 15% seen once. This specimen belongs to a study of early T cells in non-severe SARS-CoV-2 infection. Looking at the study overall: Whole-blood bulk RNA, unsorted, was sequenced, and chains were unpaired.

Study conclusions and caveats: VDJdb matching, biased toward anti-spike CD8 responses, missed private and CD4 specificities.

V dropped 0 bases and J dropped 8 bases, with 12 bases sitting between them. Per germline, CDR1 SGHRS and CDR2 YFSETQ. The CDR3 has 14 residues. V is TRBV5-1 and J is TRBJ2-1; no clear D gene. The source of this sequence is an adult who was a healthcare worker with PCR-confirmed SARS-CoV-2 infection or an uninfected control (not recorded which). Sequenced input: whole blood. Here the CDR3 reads CASSLGPANDEQFF. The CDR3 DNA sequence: TGCGCCAGCAGCTTGGGTCCCGCTAATGATGAGCAGTTCTTC.